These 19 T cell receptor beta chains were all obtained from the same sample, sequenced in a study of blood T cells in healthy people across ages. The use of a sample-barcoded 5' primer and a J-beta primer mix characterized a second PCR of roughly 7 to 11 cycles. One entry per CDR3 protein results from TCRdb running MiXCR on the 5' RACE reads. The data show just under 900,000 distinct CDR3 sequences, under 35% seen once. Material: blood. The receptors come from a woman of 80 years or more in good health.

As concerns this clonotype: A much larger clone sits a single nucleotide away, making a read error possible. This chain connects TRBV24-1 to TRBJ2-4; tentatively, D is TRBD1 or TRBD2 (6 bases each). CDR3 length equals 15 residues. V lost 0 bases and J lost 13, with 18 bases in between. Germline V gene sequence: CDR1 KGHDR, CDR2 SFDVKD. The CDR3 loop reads CATSDLGAGEDEQYF. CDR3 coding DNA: TGTGCCACCAGTGATTTGGGCGCAGGGGAGGATGAGCAGTACTTC.

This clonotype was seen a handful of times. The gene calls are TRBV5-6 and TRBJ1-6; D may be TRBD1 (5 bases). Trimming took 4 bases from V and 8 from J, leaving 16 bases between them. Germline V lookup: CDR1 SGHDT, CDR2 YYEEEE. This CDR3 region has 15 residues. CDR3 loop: CASSPYLDSYSPLHF. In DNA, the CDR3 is TGTGCCAGCAGCCCATATCTTGACAGTTATTCACCCCTCCACTTT.

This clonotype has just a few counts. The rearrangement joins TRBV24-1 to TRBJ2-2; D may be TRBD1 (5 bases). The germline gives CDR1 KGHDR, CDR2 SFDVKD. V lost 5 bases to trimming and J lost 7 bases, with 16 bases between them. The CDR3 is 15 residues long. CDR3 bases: TGTGCCACCAGTGTCTCGTGGGGCTTTAACGGGGAGCTGTTTTTT. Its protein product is CATSVSWGFNGELFF.

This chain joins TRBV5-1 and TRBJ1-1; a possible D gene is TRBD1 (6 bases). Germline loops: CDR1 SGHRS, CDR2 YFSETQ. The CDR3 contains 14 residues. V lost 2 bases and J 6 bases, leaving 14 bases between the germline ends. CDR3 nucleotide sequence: TGCGCCAGCAGCTTCGAGGGGACATTGGCTGAAGCTTTCTTT. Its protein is CASSFEGTLAEAFF.

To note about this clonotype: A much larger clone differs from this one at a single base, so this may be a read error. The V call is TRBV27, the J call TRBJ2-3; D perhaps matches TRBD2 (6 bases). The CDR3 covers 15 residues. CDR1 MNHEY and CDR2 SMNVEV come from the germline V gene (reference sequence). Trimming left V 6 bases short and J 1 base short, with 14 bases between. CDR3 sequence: CASSPGVLRTDTQYF. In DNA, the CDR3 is TGTGCCAGCAGCCCGGGGGTTTTGCGCACAGATACGCAGTATTTT.

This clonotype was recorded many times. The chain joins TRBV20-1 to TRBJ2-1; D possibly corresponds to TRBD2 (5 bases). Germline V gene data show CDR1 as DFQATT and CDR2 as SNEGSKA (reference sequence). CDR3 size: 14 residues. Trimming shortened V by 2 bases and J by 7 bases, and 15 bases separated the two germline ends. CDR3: CSARRPSPENEQFF. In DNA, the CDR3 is TGCAGTGCTAGACGGCCTAGCCCTGAAAATGAGCAGTTCTTC.

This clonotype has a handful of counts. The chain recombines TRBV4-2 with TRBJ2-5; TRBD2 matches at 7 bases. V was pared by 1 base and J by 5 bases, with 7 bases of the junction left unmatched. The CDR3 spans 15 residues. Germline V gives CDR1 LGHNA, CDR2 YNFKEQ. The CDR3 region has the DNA TGTGCCAGCAGCCAAGCCCTACGGCGGGGGGAGACCCAGTACTTC. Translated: CASSQALRRGETQYF.

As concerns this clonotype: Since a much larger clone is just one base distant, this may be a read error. CDR3 nucleotides: TGTGCCAGCAGCCAACGGACAGACCTCACAGATACGCAGTATTTT. It specifies CASSQRTDLTDTQYF. This chain uses TRBV27 with TRBJ2-3; weak D call: TRBD1 (6 bases). Germline V CDR1 and CDR2: MNHEY, SMNVEV (reference sequence). The CDR3 runs to 15 residues. V was cut by 6 bases and J by 2 bases, with 15 bases left in between.

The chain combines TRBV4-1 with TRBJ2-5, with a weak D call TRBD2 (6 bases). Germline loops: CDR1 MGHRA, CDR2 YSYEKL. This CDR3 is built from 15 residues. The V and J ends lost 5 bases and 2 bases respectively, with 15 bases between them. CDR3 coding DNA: TGCGCCAGCAGCTCCGGGACTTCTACACAAGAGACCCAGTACTTC. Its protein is CASSSGTSTQETQYF.

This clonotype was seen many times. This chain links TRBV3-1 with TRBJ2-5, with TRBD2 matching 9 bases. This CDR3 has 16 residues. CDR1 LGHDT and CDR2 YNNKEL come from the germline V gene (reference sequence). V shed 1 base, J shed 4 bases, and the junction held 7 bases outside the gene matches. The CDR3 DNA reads TGTGCCAGCAGCCAAGTCGGGATAGCGGGGGCAGAGACCCAGTACTTC. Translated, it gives CASSQVGIAGAETQYF.

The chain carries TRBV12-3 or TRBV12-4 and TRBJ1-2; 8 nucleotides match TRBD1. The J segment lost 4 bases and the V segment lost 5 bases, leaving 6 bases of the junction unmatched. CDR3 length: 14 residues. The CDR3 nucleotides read TGTGCCAGCAGTCGAACAGGGGGGATCTATGGCTACACCTTC. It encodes CASSRTGGIYGYTF.

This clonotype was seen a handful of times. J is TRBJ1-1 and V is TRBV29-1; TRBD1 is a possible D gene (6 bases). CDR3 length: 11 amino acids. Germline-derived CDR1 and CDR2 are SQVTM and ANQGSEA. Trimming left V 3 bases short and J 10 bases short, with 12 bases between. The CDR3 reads CSVDGGRGAFF. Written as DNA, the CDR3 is TGCAGCGTTGACGGGGGGCGTGGAGCTTTCTTT.

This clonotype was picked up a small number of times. Here the CDR3 reads CASSFRVASGSDTQYF. DNA of the CDR3: TGTGCCAGCAGCTTCCGGGTGGCTAGCGGGAGCGATACGCAGTATTTT. The chain links TRBV7-2 to TRBJ2-3; TRBD2 aligns across 10 bases. The length of the CDR3 is 16 residues. Looked up from germline, CDR1 is SGHTA and CDR2 is FQGNSA. V dropped 3 bases and J dropped 6; count of bases not matched to a gene: 9.

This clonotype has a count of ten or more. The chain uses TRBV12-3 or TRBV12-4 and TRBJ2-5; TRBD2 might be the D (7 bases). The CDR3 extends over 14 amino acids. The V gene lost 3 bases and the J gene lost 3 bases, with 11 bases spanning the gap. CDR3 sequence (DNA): TGTGCCAGCAGTTTGGGGAGGGGGAAAGAGACCCAGTACTTC. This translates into CASSLGRGKETQYF.

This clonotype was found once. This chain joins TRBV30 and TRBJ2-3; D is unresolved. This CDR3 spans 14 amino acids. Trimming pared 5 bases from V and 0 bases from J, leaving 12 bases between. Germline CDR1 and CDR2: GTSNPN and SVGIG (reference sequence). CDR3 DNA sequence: TGTGCCTGGTCCCGGACGTCTAGCACAGATACGCAGTATTTT. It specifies CAWSRTSSTDTQYF.

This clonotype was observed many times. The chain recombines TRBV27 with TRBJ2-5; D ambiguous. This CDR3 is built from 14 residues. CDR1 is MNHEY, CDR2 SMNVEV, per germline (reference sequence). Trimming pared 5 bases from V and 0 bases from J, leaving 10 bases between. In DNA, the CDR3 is TGTGCCAGCAGTCCCACTCTGTACCAAGAGACCCAGTACTTC. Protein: CASSPTLYQETQYF.

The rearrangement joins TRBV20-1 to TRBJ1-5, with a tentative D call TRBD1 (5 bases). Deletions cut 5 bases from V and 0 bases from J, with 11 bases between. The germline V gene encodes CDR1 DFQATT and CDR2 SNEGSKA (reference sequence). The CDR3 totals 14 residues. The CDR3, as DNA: TGCAGTGCTCACGGACATTATAGCAATCAGCCCCAGCATTTT. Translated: CSAHGHYSNQPQHF.

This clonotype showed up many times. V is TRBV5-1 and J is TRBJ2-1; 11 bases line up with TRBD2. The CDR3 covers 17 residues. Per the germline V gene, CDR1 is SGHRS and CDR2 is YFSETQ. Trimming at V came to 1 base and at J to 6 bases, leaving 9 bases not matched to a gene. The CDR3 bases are TGCGCCAGCAGCTTGAGTTCGACTAGCGGGGTAACCAATGAGCAGTTCTTC. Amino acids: CASSLSSTSGVTNEQFF.

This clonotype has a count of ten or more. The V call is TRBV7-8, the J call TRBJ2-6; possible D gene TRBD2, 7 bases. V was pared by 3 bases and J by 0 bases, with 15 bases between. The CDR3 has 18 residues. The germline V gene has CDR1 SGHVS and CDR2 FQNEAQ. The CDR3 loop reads CASSFRGGPRSGANVLTF. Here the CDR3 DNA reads TGTGCCAGCAGCTTCCGCGGGGGCCCTCGCTCTGGGGCCAACGTCCTGACTTTC.